The text below deals with one T cell receptor beta chain. Its antigen is undetermined. The junction shows a germline mismatch at one end, possibly a read error. TCRbeta libraries were built with three rounds of nested PCR, modified from ARM-PCR. TCRdb re-called the multiplex PCR reads through MiXCR, storing one row per CDR3 protein. The sample has around 120,000 distinct CDR3 sequences; about 66% are singletons. This CDR3 region has 12 residues. This sample was included in a study of tumor and adjacent non-tumor tissue in lung cancer. Study details: Histology: 12 adenocarcinoma, a couple of squamous cell carcinoma, 1 small cell lung cancer. Aged about 31 to 80 years, patients included more than nine men and 4 to 6 women with stage I to III disease.

Study results and caveats: Compared with tumor, normal lung showed significantly lower TCR diversity.

RNA was extracted from bulk tissue without any cell sorting. The sample consisted of lung tumor tissue. V gene TRBV12-3 or TRBV12-4 combines with J gene TRBJ2-1; D is uncertain. This TCR came from a man aged 25 to 40 with non-small cell lung cancer. The CDR3 loop is CASRLSLDDQFF. CDR3 nucleotide sequence: TGTGCCAGCAGGTTGTCTTTGGATGACCAGTTCTTC.